This T cell receptor beta chain was captured by sequencing in a study of post-analysis software for immune sequencing data. Study background: The disease courses covered relapsing-remitting, secondary progressive and progressive-relapsing multiple sclerosis. General study results and limits: Normalized Chao1 diversity was significantly reduced in patients versus controls. Samples from a shared batch, those prepared together, strongly co-clustered by F measure. Several TRBV segments were more frequent in patients than controls; TRBV5-6, TRBV5-1 and TRBV20-1 belonged to this group.

TCR beta cDNA libraries included unique molecular identifiers. Between roughly 0.95 and 10 million T cells gave rise to around 500,000 cDNA molecules. TCRdb itself ran the PCR reads through MiXCR, one entry per CDR3 protein. In the table there are roughly 580,000 distinct CDR3 sequences, roughly 46% of which are singletons. This clonotype appeared a few times. What it binds is not known. Trimming stripped 5 bases from V and 9 bases from J, with 9 bases between. Germline V gene sequence: CDR1 MNHEY, CDR2 SVGAGI. The CDR3 sequence is 11 residues long. The receptor's source is a girl between 10 and 17 years old with multiple sclerosis. Sequencing used blood. The chain couples TRBV6-5 to TRBJ2-3; D is ambiguous. As DNA, the CDR3 is TGTGCCAGCAGTCGACTGGGAACGCAGTATTTT. Translating it yields CASSRLGTQYF.